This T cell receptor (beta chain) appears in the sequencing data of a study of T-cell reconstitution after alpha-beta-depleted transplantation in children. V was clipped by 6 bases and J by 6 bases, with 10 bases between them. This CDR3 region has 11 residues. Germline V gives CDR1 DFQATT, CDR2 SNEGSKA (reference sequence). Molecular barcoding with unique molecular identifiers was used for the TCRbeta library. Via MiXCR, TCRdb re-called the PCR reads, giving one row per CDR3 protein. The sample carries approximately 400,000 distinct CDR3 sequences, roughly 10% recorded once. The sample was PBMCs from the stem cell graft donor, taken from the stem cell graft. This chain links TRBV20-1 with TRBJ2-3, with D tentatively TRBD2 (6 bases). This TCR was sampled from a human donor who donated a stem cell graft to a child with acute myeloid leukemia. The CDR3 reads CSAPSGDTQYF. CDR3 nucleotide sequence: TGCAGTGCCCCAAGCGGGGATACGCAGTATTTT.